The 11 T cell receptor beta chains reported below all come from one sample, sequenced in a study of cytomegalovirus exposure and HLA in healthy donors. In the PCR, 60 Vbeta and 13 Jbeta primers were used. Clones were read by immunoSEQ multiplex PCR, and TCRdb kept only the in-frame ones, dropping some. Reported are approximately 140,000 clones; the ten largest clones contain 1.5% to 2%. Sequences were obtained from PBMCs. The origin of the receptors is a woman in her forties or fifties in good health and CMV-seronegative.

The rearrangement links TRBV19 to TRBJ2-5; 10 bases are a match to TRBD1. The CDR3 consists of 14 residues. Trimming took 6 bases from V and 2 from J; bases not matched to a gene: 3. The germline gives CDR1 LNHDA, CDR2 SQIVND (reference sequence). CDR3: CASSGTGAQETQYF. The CDR3 DNA follows: TGTGCCAGTAGCGGGACAGGGGCACAAGAGACCCAGTACTTC.

V gene TRBV6-6 combines with J gene TRBJ1-3; a weak D match, TRBD1 (5 bases). Trimming took 6 bases from V and 2 from J, leaving 8 bases between them. Germline assignment: CDR1 MNHNY and CDR2 SVGAGI (reference sequence). The CDR3 totals 13 residues. CDR3 loop: CASREGAGNTIYF. The DNA of the CDR3 is TGTGCCAGCAGGGAAGGGGCTGGAAACACCATATATTTT.

The chain uses TRBV28 and TRBJ2-5, with TRBD2 as a possible D gene (6 bases). This CDR3 has 15 amino acids. The V end lost 6 bases, the J end lost 4 bases, and 18 bases lay between the germline ends. The germline V gene has CDR1 MDHEN and CDR2 SYDVKM. In DNA, the CDR3 is TGTGCCAGCAGAGCGCTAGCGTCTCTACCAGAGACCCAGTACTTC. Translating gives CASRALASLPETQYF. Complete variable domain (other parts from reference TRBV28 and TRBJ2-5): DVKVTQSSRYLVKRTGEKVFLECVQDMDHENMFWYRQDPGLGLRLIYFSYDVKMKEKGDIPEGYSVSREKKERFSLILESASTNQTSMYLCASRALASLPETQYFGPGTRLLVL.

The chain couples TRBV5-4 to TRBJ2-7, with 11 nucleotides matching TRBD2. This CDR3 contains 16 residues. With V trimmed by 3 bases and J by 2 bases, 7 bases remained unmatched. Germline V CDR1 and CDR2: SGHNT, YYREEE (reference sequence). The CDR3 is CASSSTLAGETYEQYF. The CDR3 DNA follows: TGTGCCAGCAGCTCCACACTAGCGGGAGAGACCTACGAGCAGTACTTC.

The CDR3 nucleotides read TGTGCCACCAGCGGACAGGGACTATCCTACGAGCAGTACTTC. Translating gives CATSGQGLSYEQYF. The genes are TRBV19 and TRBJ2-7; tentative D call: TRBD1 (8 bases). The CDR3 contains 14 residues. The V gene's germline CDR1 is LNHDA and CDR2 SQIVND (reference sequence). V shed 10 bases and J shed 1 base, with 17 bases lying between them.

This sequence joins TRBV18 and TRBJ1-1, with D unclear. CDR1 is KGHSH, CDR2 LQKENI, per germline. V was cut by 4 bases and J by 2 bases, with 14 bases left in between. The CDR3 totals 15 residues. In DNA form, the CDR3 reads TGTGCCAGCTCACTTTCCCTCACATCAAACACTGAAGCTTTCTTT. Amino acids: CASSLSLTSNTEAFF.

This chain connects TRBV28 to TRBJ2-4; D possibly corresponds to TRBD1 (5 bases). The CDR3 is 13 amino acids. From germline, CDR1 is MDHEN and CDR2 SYDVKM. The V and J ends lost 4 bases and 9 bases respectively, with 13 bases between them. DNA of the CDR3: TGTGCCAGCAGTTCCTTAGGGGCCAGCATTCAGTACTTC. Its protein product is CASSSLGASIQYF.

This rearrangement joins TRBV11-2 to TRBJ2-7; 8 bases match TRBD2. J lost 3 bases, V lost 4 bases, and 8 bases had no gene match. Germline V gene lookup returns CDR1 SGHAT and CDR2 FQNNGV. The CDR3 spans 15 residues. The chain's CDR3 is CASSSPGSGDYEQYF. CDR3 nucleotide sequence: TGTGCCAGCAGCTCCCCGGGTAGCGGGGACTACGAGCAGTACTTC.

The chain joins TRBV28 to TRBJ2-1; 10 bases match TRBD1. The CDR3 extends over 16 amino acids. The trim removed 2 bases at V and 6 bases at J, leaving 7 bases unmatched. The germline gives CDR1 MDHEN, CDR2 SYDVKM. The CDR3 spells CASSLPGQGGGNEQFF. CDR3 bases: TGTGCCAGCAGTTTACCCGGACAGGGGGGAGGCAATGAGCAGTTCTTC.

DNA for the CDR3: TGCGCCAGCAGCTGGGCCATTACCAGGGAGACCCAGTACTTC. This codes for CASSWAITRETQYF. The gene calls are TRBV5-1 and TRBJ2-5; D gene unclear. This CDR3 contains 14 residues. The V and J ends lost 3 bases and 5 bases respectively, with 14 bases between them. Per germline, CDR1 SGHRS and CDR2 YFSETQ.

The genes are TRBV19 and TRBJ1-5; unclear D gene. The germline V gene encodes CDR1 LNHDA and CDR2 SQIVND (reference sequence). V shed 3 bases and J shed 3 bases, with 9 bases lying between them. CDR3 length equals 14 residues. CDR3: CASSIPGLNQPQHF. The CDR3 DNA sequence: TGTGCCAGTAGTATTCCGGGTCTCAATCAGCCCCAGCATTTT.